Shown below are 27 T cell receptor beta chains from a single sample sequenced in a study of cytotoxic CD8 clonotypes in ibrutinib-treated CLL. Method: immunoSEQ multiplex PCR; TCRdb's copy keeps in-frame clones and lacks some. The top ten hold about 40% of the sample, which has 75,000 to 80,000 clones, approximately 87% seen once. Here the sequenced sample was PBMCs, taken after 24 months of ibrutinib treatment. These receptors were taken from a human donor with chronic lymphocytic leukemia.

This chain uses TRBV5-6 with TRBJ1-1, with 7 bases aligning to TRBD1. The V gene's germline CDR1 is SGHDT and CDR2 YYEEEE. The CDR3 is 17 amino acids. V trimming: 1 base; J trimming: 2 bases; junction bases outside the gene matches: 11. The CDR3 DNA sequence: TGTGCCAGCAGCTTGAAAAGGGGGTGGGACAGAAACACTGAAGCTTTCTTT. Its translation: CASSLKRGWDRNTEAFF.

This rearrangement joins TRBV27 to TRBJ2-2; 9 bases line up with TRBD2. The CDR3 is made up of 14 amino acids. Germline CDR1 and CDR2: MNHEY and SMNVEV (reference sequence). Trimming took 6 bases from V and 6 from J; bases not matched to a gene: 5. The DNA of the CDR3 is TGTGCCAGCAGAGCTAGCGGGACCTCCGGGGAGCTGTTTTTT. Translating it yields CASRASGTSGELFF.

The chain is built from TRBV18 and TRBJ2-2; D not certain. CDR1 is KGHSH, CDR2 LQKENI, per germline. CDR3 length equals 15 residues. The germline V and J ends were trimmed by 3 bases and 5 bases, with 13 bases remaining between them. The CDR3 nucleotides read TGTGCCAGCTCACCCCTTCCCCACGGTACCGGGGAGCTGTTTTTT. Encoded protein: CASSPLPHGTGELFF.

The chain carries TRBV30 and TRBJ2-5; 8 bases are a match to TRBD2. With 5 bases clipped from V and 5 bases from J, the junction kept 10 bases outside the gene matches. The CDR3 spans 14 residues. Germline lookup yields CDR1 GTSNPN and CDR2 SVGIG (reference sequence). CDR3 nucleotide sequence: TGTGCCTGGGGGGGAAGCGGGAGTAGGGAGACCCAGTACTTC. Protein product: CAWGGSGSRETQYF.

The rearrangement uses TRBV2 and TRBJ2-7, with TRBD1 matching over 9 bases. Germline loops: CDR1 SNHLY, CDR2 FYNNEI. This CDR3 is 15 amino acids long. V lost 4 bases and J lost 0; bases outside the gene matches: 4. The CDR3 DNA follows: TGTGCCAGCAGTGTCGGGACAGGGAACTCCTACGAGCAGTACTTC. Its translation is CASSVGTGNSYEQYF.

The chain is built from TRBV28 and TRBJ2-5; 12 bases line up with TRBD2. J gave up 1 base and V 0 bases, and 3 bases lay outside the gene matches. Germline CDR1 is MDHEN and CDR2 is SYDVKM. The CDR3 has 17 amino acids. In DNA form, the CDR3 reads TGTGCCAGCAGTTTATGGGGGACTAGCGGGTCCCAAGAGACCCAGTACTTC. Translating gives CASSLWGTSGSQETQYF.

This rearrangement joins TRBV10-3 to TRBJ1-5; possibly TRBD1 for D (6 bases). The CDR3 length is 16 residues. Trimming pared 0 bases from V and 4 bases from J, leaving 13 bases between. Germline CDR1 and CDR2: ENHRY and SYGVKD. The CDR3 sequence is CAISESPGRGNQPQHF. As DNA, the CDR3 is TGTGCCATCAGTGAGTCCCCCGGAAGGGGGAATCAGCCCCAGCATTTT.

This chain connects TRBV18 to TRBJ2-4, with D possibly matching TRBD1 (7 bases). This CDR3 comprises 12 residues. Germline loops: CDR1 KGHSH, CDR2 LQKENI. Deletions cut 8 bases from V and 13 bases from J, with 18 bases between. This chain's CDR3 is CASGTEGAPQYF. The CDR3 DNA follows: TGTGCCAGCGGGACGGAGGGGGCCCCCCAGTACTTC.

This clone has more than one count but fewer than ten. The rearrangement uses TRBV9 and TRBJ1-4, with D perhaps TRBD1 (5 bases). The V and J ends lost 0 bases and 5 bases respectively, with 5 bases between them. Looked up from germline, CDR1 is SGDLS and CDR2 is YYNGEE. The CDR3 has 13 residues. CDR3 bases: TGTGCCAGCAGCGTAGGGGGGAATGAAAAACTGTTTTTT. It encodes CASSVGGNEKLFF.

This sequence joins TRBV5-4 and TRBJ2-3; D unclear. The V end was cut by 1 base, the J end by 4 bases, with 13 bases between. The CDR3 extends over 15 amino acids. Per germline, CDR1 SGHNT and CDR2 YYREEE (reference sequence). CDR3 DNA: TGTGCCAGCAGCTTGATATCACGCACGGCAGATACGCAGTATTTT. Residues: CASSLISRTADTQYF.

The chain uses TRBV2 and TRBJ2-5; D gene ambiguous. Germline V gene sequence: CDR1 SNHLY, CDR2 FYNNEI. This CDR3 has 15 residues. The V and J ends lost 11 bases and 0 bases respectively, with 19 bases between them. The CDR3 DNA reads TGTGCCTTCGTGCTTGTTGGGGTTGACCAAGAGACCCAGTACTTC. Encoded protein: CAFVLVGVDQETQYF.

The chain links TRBV28 to TRBJ2-5; D is unclear. Germline CDR1 is MDHEN and CDR2 is SYDVKM. Trimming shortened V by 5 bases and J by 7 bases, and 14 bases separated the two germline ends. The CDR3 runs 13 residues. In DNA, the CDR3 is TGTGCCAGCAGTCCTCCGGACCAGCGGACCCAGTACTTC. This encodes CASSPPDQRTQYF. Looking up the rest from reference TRBV28 and TRBJ2-5 gives the full variable domain: DVKVTQSSRYLVKRTGEKVFLECVQDMDHENMFWYRQDPGLGLRLIYFSYDVKMKEKGDIPEGYSVSREKKERFSLILESASTNQTSMYLCASSPPDQRTQYFGPGTRLLVL.

This clone was recorded only once. This chain links TRBV6-5 with TRBJ2-1; the D is unclear. The V end lost 3 bases, the J end lost 5 bases, and 17 bases lay between the germline ends. CDR1 is MNHEY and CDR2 is SVGAGI in the germline V gene. CDR3 length: 16 amino acids. The CDR3 bases are TGTGCCAGCAGTTATGGTCCCCAGAACTTACACAATGAGCAGTTCTTC. It codes for CASSYGPQNLHNEQFF.

The chain couples TRBV6-1 to TRBJ2-1; TRBD2 aligns across 10 bases. The CDR3 consists of 15 residues. Germline assignment: CDR1 MNHNS and CDR2 SASEGT. J gave up 2 bases and V 6 bases, and 4 bases lay outside the gene matches. Here the CDR3 reads CASRTGTSAYNEQFF. The CDR3 DNA follows: TGTGCCAGCAGAACCGGGACTAGCGCCTACAATGAGCAGTTCTTC.

The V and J genes are TRBV10-2 and TRBJ2-2; D is unresolved. V was cut by 2 bases and J by 4 bases, with 2 bases left in between. Germline V gene data show CDR1 as WSHSY and CDR2 as SAAADI. CDR3 length: 12 amino acids. The CDR3 coding sequence is TGCGCCAGCAGTGAGCGCACCGGGGAGCTGTTTTTT. It yields the protein CASSERTGELFF.

This clone was counted between two and nine times. The rearrangement uses TRBV5-5 and TRBJ1-5; D call uncertain. This CDR3 has 13 residues. The V and J ends lost 1 base and 10 bases respectively, with 12 bases between them. Germline assignment: CDR1 SGHKS and CDR2 YYEKEE (reference sequence). In DNA, the CDR3 is TGTGCCAGCAGCTTGATGGCAGTAGGACCCCAGCATTTT. Translating it yields CASSLMAVGPQHF.

The V call is TRBV12-5, the J call TRBJ2-5; D perhaps matches TRBD2 (6 bases). This CDR3 contains 15 residues. The ends were cut back, 1 base at V and 2 bases at J, with 11 bases in the middle. The V gene's germline CDR1 is LGHNT and CDR2 FRNRAP. The CDR3 DNA sequence: TGTGCTAGTGGTTTGGGACAGAGCGGGCAAGAGACCCAGTACTTC. This codes for CASGLGQSGQETQYF.

V gene TRBV15 combines with J gene TRBJ2-1, with 8 bases identical to TRBD2. From germline, CDR1 is LNHNV and CDR2 YYDKDF (reference sequence). Unmatched junction bases numbered 21, after V lost 4 bases and J lost 7 bases. The CDR3 runs to 19 residues. The CDR3 DNA reads TGTGCCACCAGCACGCCCCGCCCGTCACAGAGCGGGAGTTCTAATGAGCAGTTCTTC. Amino acids: CATSTPRPSQSGSSNEQFF.

This clone is classed as medium-sized. The chain uses TRBV5-1 and TRBJ2-7; D possibly uses TRBD1 or TRBD2 (5 bases each). Germline-derived CDR1 and CDR2 are SGHRS and YFSETQ. The CDR3 loop spans 15 amino acids. Trimming removed 3 bases at V and 4 bases at J, with 17 bases between. CDR3 loop: CASSSDWGGEYEQYF. The CDR3 DNA follows: TGCGCCAGCAGCTCGGACTGGGGCGGAGAATACGAGCAGTACTTC.

With regard to this clone: Sequence at one end of the junction differs from germline and may be a read error. This chain uses TRBV5-1 with TRBJ1-1; D unclear. CDR3 size: 14 residues. Germline CDR1 and CDR2: SGHRS and YFSETQ. The CDR3 DNA is TGTGCCAGCAGCAGAGACGGAACAAACACTGAAGCTTTCTTT. Amino acids: CASSRDGTNTEAFF.

The table lists this clone with a few counts. The chain carries TRBV9 and TRBJ1-1; D gene unclear. Germline CDR1 SGDLS, CDR2 YYNGEE. Trimming removed 4 bases from V and 5 bases from J, with 15 bases in between. The CDR3 is 14 residues long. The DNA for the CDR3 is TGTGCCAGCAGCCTACAAGGTAGGGTGACTGAAGCTTTCTTT. Translating it yields CASSLQGRVTEAFF.

This clone was recorded once. This chain connects TRBV11-2 to TRBJ2-7; D gene unclear. Between the trimmed V and J ends, which lost 1 base and 0 bases, there was a span of 10 bases. The CDR3 runs 15 residues. Germline values: CDR1 SGHAT, CDR2 FQNNGV. The CDR3: CASSLGLGASYEQYF. The CDR3, as DNA: TGTGCCAGCAGCTTAGGTCTTGGAGCCTCCTACGAGCAGTACTTC.

V and J are TRBV28 and TRBJ2-2, with D perhaps assigned TRBD1 or TRBD2 (6 bases each). The germline CDR1 and CDR2 sequences are MDHEN and SYDVKM. The CDR3 runs to 18 residues. Trimming cost V 5 bases and J 4 bases, with 23 bases left between them. CDR3 sequence (DNA): TGTGCCAGCAGTCAAGAGACAGTGTTCGGAGGGGGCACCGGGGAGCTGTTTTTT. Residues: CASSQETVFGGGTGELFF.

V and J are TRBV30 and TRBJ2-7, with D uncertain. The CDR3 is 14 amino acids. Germline CDR1 and CDR2: GTSNPN and SVGIG (reference sequence). V was clipped by 0 bases and J by 0 bases, with 9 bases between them. The CDR3 DNA reads TGTGCCTGGAGTGTACCCCCAAGCTCCTACGAGCAGTACTTC. Protein product: CAWSVPPSSYEQYF.

The chain carries TRBV5-4 and TRBJ2-7; D remains unclear. Germline V gene sequence: CDR1 SGHNT, CDR2 YYREEE (reference sequence). Trimming took off 1 base at V and 1 base at J, with 9 bases between the two ends. There are 14 residues in the CDR3. The CDR3 DNA follows: TGTGCCAGCAGCTTGAGTTTGGGTTCCTACGAGCAGTACTTC. This codes for CASSLSLGSYEQYF.

The chain couples TRBV7-3 to TRBJ1-1; possibly TRBD1 for D (5 bases). CDR3 size: 13 residues. Trimming removed 3 bases at V and 2 bases at J, with 7 bases between. In germline, CDR1 is SGHTA, CDR2 FQGTGA. The CDR3 DNA is TGTGCCAGCAGCTTCAGGGCAAACACTGAAGCTTTCTTT. It codes for CASSFRANTEAFF. Drawing the rest from reference TRBV7-3 and TRBJ1-1, the complete variable domain is GAGVSQTPSNKVTEKGKYVELRCDPISGHTALYWYRQSLGQGPEFLIYFQGTGAADDSGLPNDRFFAVRPEGSVSTLKIQRTERGDSAVYLCASSFRANTEAFFGQGTRLTVV.

The chain is built from TRBV20-1 and TRBJ2-5; D not certain. The CDR3 is 10 amino acids. Germline lookup yields CDR1 DFQATT and CDR2 SNEGSKA (reference sequence). With 4 bases removed from V and 9 bases from J, the gap between germline ends came to 9 bases. CDR3 coding DNA: TGCAGTGCTATGGTCGCGGCCCAGTACTTC. Protein: CSAMVAAQYF.